This TCR beta chain was captured by sequencing in a study of technical replicates of blood from a few donors. Measured with immunoSEQ multiplex PCR; TCRdb has only the in-frame clones, and not every one. The sample has 50,000 to 70,000 clones; roughly 89% are singletons. CDR1 MNHEY and CDR2 SVGAGI come from the germline V gene. The V end was cut by 6 bases, the J end by 0 bases, with 9 bases between. The CDR3 has 14 amino acids. V gene TRBV6-5 combines with J gene TRBJ1-5, with a weak D call TRBD1 (5 bases). The sequencing sample was made of PBMCs. This receptor was taken from a human donor in good health. Some clones in this sample may be carry-over from other donors' samples. CDR3 nucleotide sequence: TGTGCCAGCAGCGACAGAGATAGCAATCAGCCCCAGCATTTT. As protein: CASSDRDSNQPQHF.